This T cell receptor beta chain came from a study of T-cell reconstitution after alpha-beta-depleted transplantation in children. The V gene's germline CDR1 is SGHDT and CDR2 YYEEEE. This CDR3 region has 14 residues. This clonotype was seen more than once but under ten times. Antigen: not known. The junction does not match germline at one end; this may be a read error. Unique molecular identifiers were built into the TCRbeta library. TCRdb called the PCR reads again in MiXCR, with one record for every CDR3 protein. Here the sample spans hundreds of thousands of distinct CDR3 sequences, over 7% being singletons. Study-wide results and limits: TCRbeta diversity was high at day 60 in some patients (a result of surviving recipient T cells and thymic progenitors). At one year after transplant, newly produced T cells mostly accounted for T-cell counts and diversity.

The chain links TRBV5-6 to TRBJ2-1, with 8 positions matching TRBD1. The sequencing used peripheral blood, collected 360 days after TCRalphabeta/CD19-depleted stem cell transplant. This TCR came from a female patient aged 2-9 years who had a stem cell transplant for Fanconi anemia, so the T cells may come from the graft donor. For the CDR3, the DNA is TGTGCCAGCAGCTTGAGAGGGACAGGTCCCCCCGAGGGATTC. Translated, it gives CASSLRGTGPPEGF.